What follows are 23 T cell receptor beta chains derived from one specimen sequenced in a study of Ad26.COV2.S vaccination and SARS-CoV-2 variants (dated by TCRdb to the early 2020s). The treatment or condition tag for this specimen amounts to: 15 to 20 received Ad26.COV2.S at low or high dose, single or two shots; about five received placebo; per-sample allocation not given. For vaccine and placebo recipients, repertoires were sequenced using samples collected on day 63 after the first injection. The library was produced with the immunoSEQ multiplex PCR assay. TCRdb holds this immuneACCESS table with in-frame rearrangements only. Some clones are missing; in checked studies, unresolved V genes explain under half, and the rest has no known cause. Here the sample has roughly 460,000 clones; 80% to 90% occur a single time. The ten largest make up about 1.5% of the sample. The material sequenced was peripheral blood, taken in a trial of Ad26.COV2.S vaccine versus placebo. Receptors were obtained from a person between 18 and 65 years old who received the Ad26.COV2.S COVID-19 vaccine or a placebo.

A note on this clone: Sequence at one end of the junction differs from germline and may be a read error. The chain couples TRBV5-1 to TRBJ2-7; D call uncertain. The CDR3 is 12 amino acids. Germline-derived CDR1 and CDR2 are SGHRS and YFSETQ. DNA for the CDR3: TGCGCCAGCAGTTTGGCCGACTACGAGCAGTACTTC. Its protein is CASSLADYEQYF.

The chain employs TRBV30 and TRBJ1-1, with 9 positions matching TRBD1. Germline V gene lookup returns CDR1 GTSNPN and CDR2 SVGIG (reference sequence). The CDR3 sequence is 17 residues long. Trimming at V came to 1 base and at J to 5 bases, leaving 14 bases not matched to a gene. The CDR3, as DNA: TGTGCCTGGAGTGCCTCTAGGACAGGGGCGGGCTGGACTGAAGCTTTCTTT. It yields the protein CAWSASRTGAGWTEAFF. Using reference TRBV30 and TRBJ1-1 for the parts outside the CDR3, the full variable domain is SQTIHQWPATLVQPVGSPLSLECTVEGTSNPNLYWYRQAAGRGLQLLFYSVGIGQISSEVPQNLSASRPQDRQFILSSKKLLLSDSGFYLCAWSASRTGAGWTEAFFGQGTRLTVV.

This clone appeared once. The chain joins TRBV14 to TRBJ2-1; D may be TRBD1 (5 bases). The CDR3 runs to 17 residues. V lost 0 bases and J 7 bases, leaving 19 bases between the germline ends. Germline values: CDR1 SGHDN, CDR2 FVKESK. CDR3 amino acids: CASSQDPYNLKGNEQFF. The CDR3 bases are TGTGCCAGCAGCCAAGATCCGTATAATCTAAAGGGGAATGAGCAGTTCTTC.

J is TRBJ1-1 and V is TRBV6-5, with D perhaps TRBD1 (6 bases). Germline CDR1 and CDR2: MNHEY and SVGAGI. The CDR3 covers 13 residues. Trimming pared 0 bases from V and 7 bases from J, leaving 9 bases between. The CDR3 is CASSYSTTGEAFF. The CDR3 coding sequence is TGTGCCAGCAGTTACTCCACGACAGGTGAAGCTTTCTTT.

The chain carries TRBV28 and TRBJ1-4; TRBD1 is a possible D gene (5 bases). This CDR3 contains 14 residues. Trimming removed 4 bases at V and 5 bases at J, with 11 bases between. Germline V lookup: CDR1 MDHEN, CDR2 SYDVKM. CDR3: CASSSGVVNEKLFF. The CDR3 coding sequence is TGTGCCAGCAGTTCGGGGGTCGTAAATGAAAAACTGTTTTTT.

The genes are TRBV12-1 and TRBJ2-1; the table's D call TRBD1 went unverified against the DNA. TRBV12-1 is termed a pseudogene. The CDR3 loop spans 18 amino acids. Here the CDR3 reads CASSPDPPSGQKKNEQFF. The CDR3 DNA is TGTGCCAGCAGCCCCGATCCCCCCAGCGGACAGAAAAAGAATGAGCAGTTCTTC.

This chain connects TRBV30 to TRBJ2-2; D is unclear. V lost 1 base and J 12 bases, leaving 12 bases between the germline ends. CDR3 length: 12 residues. Per the germline V gene, CDR1 is GTSNPN and CDR2 is SVGIG (reference sequence). The CDR3 sequence: CAWSDRVRKLFF. DNA of the CDR3: TGTGCCTGGAGTGATCGGGTGAGGAAGCTGTTTTTT.

V usage is TRBV5-4 and J usage is TRBJ2-3; 7 nucleotides match TRBD1. V dropped 0 bases and J dropped 0; count of bases not matched to a gene: 1. Germline CDR1 reads SGHNT; CDR2 reads YYREEE (reference sequence). The CDR3 is 15 amino acids. The CDR3 is CASSLGRGSTDTQYF. DNA for the CDR3: TGTGCCAGCAGCTTGGGCAGGGGGAGCACAGATACGCAGTATTTT.

The chain recombines TRBV18 with TRBJ2-3; D may be TRBD1 (6 bases). CDR1 and CDR2 from the germline V gene are KGHSH and LQKENI. Deletions cut 4 bases from V and 4 bases from J, with 6 bases between. This CDR3 spans 12 amino acids. The chain's CDR3 is CASSQGADTQYF. In DNA form, the CDR3 reads TGTGCCAGCTCACAGGGGGCAGATACGCAGTATTTT.

The chain couples TRBV2 to TRBJ2-7, with D perhaps TRBD2 (5 bases). V lost 2 bases and J 6 bases, leaving 26 bases between the germline ends. Germline CDR1 and CDR2: SNHLY and FYNNEI. The CDR3 extends over 18 amino acids. The CDR3 coding sequence is TGTGCCAGCAGTGAATTTACTAGTTACCCCCCTTTACCCTCCGAGCAGTACTTC. Amino acid sequence: CASSEFTSYPPLPSEQYF.

This clone has just one count. The V and J genes are TRBV7-6 and TRBJ1-1, with unresolved D. The germline V gene encodes CDR1 SGHVS and CDR2 FNYEAQ. CDR3 length: 16 residues. V lost 2 bases and J lost 0, with 13 bases in between. CDR3 protein: CASSLMAGDMNTEAFF. The CDR3 coding sequence is TGTGCCAGCAGCTTAATGGCAGGAGATATGAACACTGAAGCTTTCTTT.

This clone has a single count. The chain combines TRBV9 with TRBJ1-3; TRBD1 might be the D (5 bases). The V and J ends lost 4 bases and 3 bases respectively, with 14 bases between them. Per germline, CDR1 SGDLS and CDR2 YYNGEE. The CDR3 totals 15 residues. The CDR3 coding sequence is TGTGCCAGCAGCATCGAAAGGGACGTTGGAAACACCATATATTTT. The encoded protein is CASSIERDVGNTIYF. The full variable domain, its missing parts supplied by reference TRBV9 and TRBJ1-3, is DSGVTQTPKHLITATGQRVTLRCSPRSGDLSVYWYQQSLDQGLQFLIQYYNGEERAKGNILERFSAQQFPDLHSELNLSSLELGDSALYFCASSIERDVGNTIYFGEGSWLTVV.

This clone was counted at least ten times. This chain joins TRBV7-8 and TRBJ2-7, with D perhaps matching TRBD1 (6 bases). The CDR3 has 14 amino acids. V was cut by 5 bases and J by 5 bases, with 16 bases left in between. Germline CDR1 reads SGHVS; CDR2 reads FQNEAQ. DNA for the CDR3: TGTGCCAGCAGCCCCGAGGCCAGGGACAACGAGCAGTACTTC. It is translated as CASSPEARDNEQYF.

The J gene is TRBJ2-1, the V gene TRBV12-5; no clear D gene. This CDR3 is built from 13 residues. V was shortened by 6 bases and J by 5 bases, with 11 bases between the two germline ends. Germline CDR1 LGHNT, CDR2 FRNRAP. CDR3 protein: CASGLGRDNEQFF. The CDR3 nucleotides are TGTGCTAGTGGCCTCGGACGAGACAATGAGCAGTTCTTC.

The chain combines TRBV6-5 with TRBJ1-2; D gene ambiguous. Deletions cut 1 base from V and 8 bases from J, with 8 bases between. The CDR3 length is 12 residues. Per germline, CDR1 MNHEY and CDR2 SVGAGI. The CDR3 coding sequence is TGTGCCAGCAGTTACTTCTTAGGGGGCTACACCTTC. Translation: CASSYFLGGYTF.

This clone was picked up a small number of times. The chain recombines TRBV6-1 with TRBJ2-2; 9 bases are shared with TRBD1. The germline V gene has CDR1 MNHNS and CDR2 SASEGT. After removal of 6 bases from V and 4 bases from J, the junction contained 6 bases not matched to a gene. The CDR3 runs 15 residues. Written as DNA, the CDR3 is TGTGCCAGCAGAAGGGGACAGGGAGGCACCGGGGAGCTGTTTTTT. Translating it yields CASRRGQGGTGELFF.

The CDR3 nucleotides are TGTGCCAGCAGGCCGACCGGGAGGGGGCGAAAGACCCAGTACTTC. This codes for CASRPTGRGRKTQYF. This rearrangement joins TRBV27 to TRBJ2-5; a weak D match, TRBD2 (8 bases). The CDR3 spans 15 residues. V lost 6 bases to trimming and J lost 6 bases, with 20 bases between them. Germline V gene sequence: CDR1 MNHEY, CDR2 SMNVEV (reference sequence).

V is TRBV6-5 and J is TRBJ1-2; the D is unclear. V shed 6 bases and J shed 6 bases, with 17 bases lying between them. The germline V gene encodes CDR1 MNHEY and CDR2 SVGAGI. This CDR3 comprises 14 residues. In DNA, the CDR3 is TGTGCCAGCAGCAAGTCCCAAAGGGCGAATGGCTACACCTTC. Translating it yields CASSKSQRANGYTF.

The chain couples TRBV18 to TRBJ2-2; a weak D match, TRBD1 (6 bases). Germline V gene data show CDR1 as KGHSH and CDR2 as LQKENI. CDR3 length equals 16 residues. V was pared by 4 bases and J by 1 base, with 13 bases between. Here the CDR3 DNA reads TGTGCCAGCTCACGCGGCGACAGGCTGAACACCGGGGAGCTGTTTTTT. As protein: CASSRGDRLNTGELFF.

Turning to this clone: The sample has other DNA sequences that encode this CDR3 too. The V call is TRBV9, the J call TRBJ1-3, with D unclear. V lost 2 bases, J lost 2 bases, and 8 bases lay in between. This CDR3 spans 14 amino acids. The germline gives CDR1 SGDLS, CDR2 YYNGEE. CDR3 nucleotides: TGTGCCAGCAGCGTGTCCGGGACTGGAAACACCATATATTTT. Protein product: CASSVSGTGNTIYF.

The chain is built from TRBV30 and TRBJ2-7; D is possibly TRBD2 (5 bases). Germline assignment: CDR1 GTSNPN and CDR2 SVGIG (reference sequence). CDR3 length: 14 amino acids. V shed 4 bases and J shed 4 bases, with 17 bases lying between them. The CDR3 DNA reads TGTGCCTGGACCTCCTCGACGGGGTGGTACGAGCAGTACTTC. Translation: CAWTSSTGWYEQYF.

The chain employs TRBV11-2 and TRBJ2-2; D call uncertain. The V and J ends lost 2 bases and 1 base respectively, with 14 bases between them. The germline V gene has CDR1 SGHAT and CDR2 FQNNGV. CDR3 length: 17 amino acids. CDR3 sequence (DNA): TGTGCCAGCAGCTTAAGGGTAGGCCCGAAGAACACCGGGGAGCTGTTTTTT. Translation: CASSLRVGPKNTGELFF.

In its sample, this clone was seen a few times. The DNA for the CDR3 is TGTGCCACCAGCTCAAGGCGGGGGGCCAACGTCCTGACTTTC. The encoded protein is CATSSRRGANVLTF. J is TRBJ2-6 and V is TRBV15; D unresolved. V lost 5 bases to trimming and J lost 4 bases, with 9 bases between them. CDR1 is LNHNV, CDR2 YYDKDF, per germline (reference sequence). The length of the CDR3 is 14 residues.